This T cell receptor beta chain was recorded in a study of blood T cells in healthy people across ages (dated by TCRdb to the mid-2010s). Regarding the research as a whole: In model experiments, template switching captured about one uniquely barcoded TCR beta cDNA molecule for every two T cells. The study analyzed two additional independent replicas of 1 million unique cDNA reads from the same blood draw for two donors, one aged 18 to 29 and one aged 80 or older. The donors were divided into four age groups: young (average approximately 17 years), middle-aged (about 40), aged (about 62) and long-lived (about 79). To avoid experimental bias, donors of different ages were distributed randomly across sequencing lanes. To track age-related changes in TCR beta repertoire diversity, the study relied on deep sequencing normalized with unique cDNA molecular identifiers.

The donors were roughly 40 Caucasian individuals from Russia, aged roughly 6 to 100 years, who were systemically healthy. Each donor gave ten milliliters of peripheral blood, collected into EDTA-treated Vacutainer tubes. Ficoll-Paque density-gradient centrifugation was used to isolate PBMCs, with at least 6.5 million per sample. Total RNA was extracted from PBMCs with Trizol reagent, with at least 6 micrograms obtained per sample. For every donor, an aliquot of PBMCs went through flow cytometry to measure the percentages of naive CD45RAhigh/CD27high T cells. Concerning this clonotype: Its cognate antigen has yet to be identified. No base quality values were provided; no much bigger clone lies one nucleotide off.

CDR1 MNHEY and CDR2 SVGEGT are derived from the germline V gene. The CDR3, from cysteine to phenylalanine, totals 15 residues. Just the 45-base CDR3 DNA is kept, in frame starting at base 1. V is pruned by 7 bases and J by 10 bases, leaving 14 bases of the junction without a gene match. General findings and caveats noted by the study authors: The percentage of naive T cells measured by flow cytometry correlated strongly with observed TCR beta diversity. The long-lived group showed more naive CD4+ T cells, fewer expanded clones and increased TCR diversity than the aged group, suggesting age selection. Since profiling was done on bulk unsorted PBMCs, naive and antigen-experienced compartments could not be conclusively compared. Observed TCR beta diversity per million T cells fell roughly linearly with age, and a significant reduction was already apparent by age around 39. Estimates of total diversity based on one million sequenced T cells were considered lower bounds and underestimates. Donor CMV infection status was unknown, potentially confounding age-related changes in expanded clonotypes.

The library was made by 5' RACE. The run used an Illumina HiSeq 2500. A second PCR of roughly 7 to 12 cycles was run with a J-beta primer mix and a sample-barcoded 5' primer. A unique molecular identifier was introduced onto each TCR beta cDNA molecule by a template-switch 5' adaptor carrying 12 random nucleotides. Each sample yielded at least 2.5 million CDR3-containing paired-end reads. First-strand cDNA synthesis was performed from all RNA using the Mint cDNA synthesis kit, with priming by a TRBC-specific oligonucleotide. All cDNA was treated with uracil-DNA glycosylase and then went through a first 18-cycle PCR with the universal primers M1SS and BC2_uni_R. The authors' analysis ran thus. For normalization, 1 million high-quality reads were randomly selected from each sample, with every read carrying a distinct molecular identifier. Instead of being binned into consensus sequences, reads that shared molecular identifiers were thrown out. MiTCR, run with a Q25 quality threshold and the strictest error-elimination algorithm, handled CDR3 identification, clonotype clustering and error correction. A nonparametric unseen species model with Euler transformation was used to estimate a lower bound on total TCR beta diversity. TCRdb reprocessing: public reads trimmed at Q25 with fastp, clones called with MiXCR, in-frame beta chains kept. Duplicate CDR3 protein sequences are folded into a single record with the most common DNA and genes. For this entry, the V and J calls and clone size follow TCRdb and not the study's own pipeline. This sample holds 800,000 to 1,000,000 distinct CDR3 sequences; 45% to 50% were observed only once. The ten largest clonotypes hold 13% of the sample.

The TCR originated in a man under 40 in good health. The chain was built from TRBV6-2 or TRBV6-3 and TRBJ2-1; 9 middle bases align to TRBD2. The material sequenced was blood. The CDR3 sequence is CASTMGVAGVLEQFF. The DNA sequence is TGTGCCAGCACCATGGGAGTAGCGGGGGTGTTGGAGCAGTTCTTC.